This record looks at one T cell receptor (beta chain) sequence and its context. No antigen is known for it. The data belong to a study of immune evolution from preneoplasia to lung adenocarcinoma. Sequencing was performed with immunoSEQ multiplex PCR; in TCRdb, only in-frame clones are kept and a portion is missing. Seen here are roughly 9,900 clones, around 83% observed once, and the top ten hold around 4.9%. Trimming removed 2 bases at V and 4 bases at J, with 18 bases between. Germline V gene data show CDR1 as MGHRA and CDR2 as YSYEKL. This CDR3 spans 17 amino acids. H&E slides confirmed each diagnosis, reviewed by two pathologists independently. Study findings and constraints: From normal lung to invasive adenocarcinoma, top clone frequencies appeared to decrease. Later-stage lesions seemingly showed higher T cell density and diversity than normal lung.

The chain combines TRBV4-1 with TRBJ1-3; D is uncertain. The sequencing input was FFPE minimally invasive lung adenocarcinoma tissue. This receptor was identified in a person aged 70 to 85 with lung adenocarcinoma. Some clones in this sample may be carry-over from other donors' samples. CDR3 loop: CASSQISAGSWGNTIYF. CDR3 bases: TGCGCCAGCAGCCAAATTTCCGCAGGTTCTTGGGGAAACACCATATATTTT.